This TCR beta chain stems from a study of CD8+CD57+ T cells in acquired aplastic anemia. Points from the study as a whole: Under 35 was the count of CD8+ CDR3 sequences that patients shared with controls.

Researchers used genomic DNA as the template to profile TCR beta VDJ and CDR3. Via MiXCR, TCRdb re-called the reads, giving one row per CDR3 protein. Among approximately 300,000 distinct CDR3 sequences listed, 45% to 65% were seen once. Those patients picked for sequencing had displayed CD8+CD57+ cell expansion on flow cytometry. Therapy had not been given to patients before blood sampling. The CDR3 is 13 amino acids. Germline V CDR1 and CDR2: SNHLY, FYNNEI. Turning to this clonotype: Its antigen is currently unknown. Its ends do not fully match the called genes, so a read error is possible.

J is TRBJ2-5 and V is TRBV2, with 11 bases lining up with TRBD2. The sequence came from a human donor with aplastic anemia. The sequencing input was sorted CD4+, CD8+, or CD8+CD57+ T cells (not recorded which) from PBMCs. CDR3: CASSEGSGGALHF. CDR3 nucleotides: TGTGCCAGCAGTGAGGGTAGCGGGGGGGCCTTGCACTTC.